Listed below are T cell receptor beta chains from one sample, sequenced in a study of blood T cells in healthy people across ages. Using its own MiXCR run on the 5' RACE reads, TCRdb lists one record per CDR3 protein. The table has 780,000 or so distinct CDR3 sequences, just over 55% seen once. The sample was blood. The source is a man in his forties in good health. CDR3s include the opening cysteine and the closing phenylalanine or tryptophan. The D gene is left open where the match is weak. Where a row states a size, it is once, few, many or the class of an expanded clone; other rows omit it.

j_call,v_call,d_call,clone_size,cdr3_nt,cdr3_aa
TRBJ2-1,TRBV12-3/TRBV12-4,.,.,TGTGCCAGCAGTTTAATGCGTTATCATGAGCAGTTCTTC,CASSLMRYHEQFF
TRBJ2-1,TRBV6-1,.,.,TGTACCAGCAGTTATCCCCGGGACCAAAGTGGCGAGCAGTTCTTC,CTSSYPRDQSGEQFF
TRBJ2-7,TRBV28,TRBD1,.,TGTGCCAGCAGTCGACAGGGGCCAAACTACGAGCAGTACTTC,CASSRQGPNYEQYF
TRBJ1-4,TRBV24-1,.,few,TGTGCCACCAGTGACGCAGGGCCCAATGAAAAACTGTTTTTT,CATSDAGPNEKLFF
TRBJ2-1,TRBV5-1,.,.,TGCGCCAGCAGCCCGGGGGCAGCGGGCGTTCAGTATGAGCAGTTCTTC,CASSPGAAGVQYEQFF
TRBJ2-7,TRBV28,.,few,TGTGCCAGCAGTCGAGGGGGAGGCTCCTACAATGAGCAGTACTTC,CASSRGGGSYNEQYF
TRBJ2-1,TRBV5-1,TRBD2,.,TGCGCCAGCAGCCTTAGGGGCGGGGGAAGCAATGAGCAGTTCTTC,CASSLRGGGSNEQFF
TRBJ1-5,TRBV5-5,.,.,TGTGCCAGCAGCAGCTCGGAGGGGTCAGGCAATCAGCCCCAGCATTTT,CASSSSEGSGNQPQHF
TRBJ2-2,TRBV6-2/TRBV6-3,.,.,TGTGCCAGCACGCCATGGCAGGGGAACACCGGGGAGCTGTTTTTT,CASTPWQGNTGELFF
TRBJ1-2,TRBV6-5,.,few,TGTGCCAGCAGTAACAGCCAGGGGAACTATGGCTACACCTTC,CASSNSQGNYGYTF
TRBJ2-1,TRBV4-3,TRBD2,.,TGCGCCAGCAGCCAAGATCTAGCGGGAAGGGTTGGCGGATACAATGAGCAGTTCTTC,CASSQDLAGRVGGYNEQFF
TRBJ2-7,TRBV29-1,TRBD1,few,TGCAGCGTTGAGACGGGGACAGGGGGCAGGGAGCAGTACTTC,CSVETGTGGREQYF
TRBJ2-7,TRBV9,.,.,TGTGCCAGCAGCGCCACCCCTGGGGGGCGTTCTGGCGAGCAGTACTTC,CASSATPGGRSGEQYF
TRBJ2-1,TRBV7-2,TRBD2,few,TGTGCCAGCAGCCGAGGACTAGCGGGAGAGAATGAGCAGTTCTTC,CASSRGLAGENEQFF
TRBJ2-7,TRBV20-1,TRBD1,.,TGCAGTGCTAGACCTAAACCCCGGACAGGGGTGAGCTACGAGCAGTACTTT,CSARPKPRTGVSYEQYF
TRBJ2-3,TRBV20-1,.,.,TGCAGTGCTAGAGATTGGAGGGAGGGCACAGATACGCAGTATTTT,CSARDWREGTDTQYF
TRBJ2-1,TRBV5-5,TRBD2,.,TGTGCCAGCAGCTCCTTCAAGCGGGAGTCATACAATGAGCAGTTCTTC,CASSSFKRESYNEQFF
TRBJ2-1,TRBV15,.,.,TGTGCCACCAGCAGAGGTATGGTAGAGGAGGGGGCTAAGAGCTCCTACAATGAGCAGTTCTTC,CATSRGMVEEGAKSSYNEQFF
TRBJ2-7,TRBV24-1,TRBD1,few,TGTGCCACCAGCCCCCAGACCGGGACAGGGCTTTACGAGCAGTACTTC,CATSPQTGTGLYEQYF
TRBJ2-1,TRBV24-1,TRBD2,.,TGTGCCACCAGTGATTTATCTAGCGGCCACAATGAGCAGTTCTTC,CATSDLSSGHNEQFF
TRBJ2-1,TRBV5-6,.,.,TGTGCCAGCAGCTTGGCAGGACAGAGGAGCGACAATGAGCAGTTCTTC,CASSLAGQRSDNEQFF
TRBJ2-1,TRBV29-1,.,.,TGCAGCGTACCGCCTCATTGGACACACGGTCGGGCGTTTACTCGCTACAATGAGCAGTTCTTC,CSVPPHWTHGRAFTRYNEQFF
TRBJ2-7,TRBV28,.,.,TGTGCCAGCAGTTTAGGGGAAGCGAGATCCTACGAGCAGTACTTC,CASSLGEARSYEQYF
TRBJ2-2,TRBV29-1,TRBD1,.,TGCAGTACATCCACCGGGACAGTGAACACCGGGGAGCTGTTTTTT,CSTSTGTVNTGELFF
TRBJ2-3,TRBV6-5,.,few,TGTGCCAGCAGTTTCGAGCCTAGCACAGATACGCAGTATTTT,CASSFEPSTDTQYF
TRBJ1-6,TRBV30,.,once,TGTGCCTGGACAGACGGCAACTATAATTCACCCCTCCACTTT,CAWTDGNYNSPLHF
TRBJ2-1,TRBV20-1,.,.,TGCAGTGCTAGAGATCATTTGCTGGCCGAGCAGTTCTTC,CSARDHLLAEQFF
TRBJ2-3,TRBV6-5,TRBD2,.,TGTGCCAGCAGTTCCACTCGGACTAGCGGGCCAACAGATACGCAGTATTTT,CASSSTRTSGPTDTQYF
TRBJ2-5,TRBV5-1,.,few,TGCGCCAGCAGCCCGAGGACAACTTTCGGAGAGACCCAGTACTTC,CASSPRTTFGETQYF
TRBJ2-1,TRBV5-1,TRBD1,.,TGCGCCAGCAGCCCAGGACAGGGATCGACCCAGTTCTTC,CASSPGQGSTQFF
TRBJ2-5,TRBV5-1,TRBD1,few,TGCGCCAGCAGTCCCGGGACAGTCGGAGAGACCCAGTACTTC,CASSPGTVGETQYF
TRBJ2-7,TRBV7-9,TRBD1,.,TGTGCCAGCAGCTTGAACCCCGGGACAGGGGAGTACGAGCAGTACTTC,CASSLNPGTGEYEQYF
TRBJ2-1,TRBV10-2,TRBD1,.,TGCGCCAGCAGCGGGACAGGGGCTTACAATGAGCAGTTCTTC,CASSGTGAYNEQFF
TRBJ2-5,TRBV11-2,.,few,TGTGCCAGCAGCTTAACGGGCGGCGGCAAAGAGACCCAGTACTTC,CASSLTGGGKETQYF
TRBJ2-3,TRBV15,TRBD1,.,TGTGCCACCGGTTGGCAGGGGGCAGATACGCAGTATTTT,CATGWQGADTQYF
TRBJ2-7,TRBV4-1,TRBD1,.,TGCGCCAGCAGCCAAGGATATTGGGGACAGTCCTACGAGCAGTACTTC,CASSQGYWGQSYEQYF
TRBJ1-2,TRBV6-2/TRBV6-3,TRBD1,once,TGTGCCAGCAGTCCCAATAACCGGGACAGGGATCGAAGTTATGGCTACACCTTC,CASSPNNRDRDRSYGYTF
TRBJ2-3,TRBV7-2,.,.,TGTGCCAGCACCCCGGAAGGGTGGGCAGATACGCAGTATTTT,CASTPEGWADTQYF
TRBJ2-1,TRBV20-1,.,.,TGCAGTGCTCAAAAGTACGGCTCCTACAATGAGCAGTTCTTC,CSAQKYGSYNEQFF
TRBJ1-2,TRBV20-1,TRBD1,.,TGTAGTGCTAGAGATGCCCGCATACCTACAGGGGTTGATGGCTACACCTTC,CSARDARIPTGVDGYTF
TRBJ2-1,TRBV12-3/TRBV12-4,.,.,TGTGCCAGCAGTTTAGCATACTCGAGTATTAATGAGCAGTTCTTC,CASSLAYSSINEQFF
TRBJ2-7,TRBV14,.,.,TGTGCCGGCAGCCTATGGCAGGGTCACTACGAGCAGTACTTC,CAGSLWQGHYEQYF
TRBJ1-2,TRBV10-3,.,few,TGTGCCATCAGACCCGACAGGACCTACTATGGCTACACCTTC,CAIRPDRTYYGYTF